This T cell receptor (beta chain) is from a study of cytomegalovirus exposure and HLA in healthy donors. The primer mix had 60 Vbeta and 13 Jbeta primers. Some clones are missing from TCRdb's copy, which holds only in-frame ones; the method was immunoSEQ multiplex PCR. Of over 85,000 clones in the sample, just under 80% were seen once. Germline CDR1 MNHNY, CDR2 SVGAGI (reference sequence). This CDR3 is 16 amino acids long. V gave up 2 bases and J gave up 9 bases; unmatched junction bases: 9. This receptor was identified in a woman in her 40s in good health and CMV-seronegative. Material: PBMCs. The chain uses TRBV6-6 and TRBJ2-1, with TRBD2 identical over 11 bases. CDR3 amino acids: CASSYPLAGGPSEQFF. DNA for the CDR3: TGTGCCAGCAGTTACCCCTTAGCGGGGGGGCCCAGTGAGCAGTTCTTC.